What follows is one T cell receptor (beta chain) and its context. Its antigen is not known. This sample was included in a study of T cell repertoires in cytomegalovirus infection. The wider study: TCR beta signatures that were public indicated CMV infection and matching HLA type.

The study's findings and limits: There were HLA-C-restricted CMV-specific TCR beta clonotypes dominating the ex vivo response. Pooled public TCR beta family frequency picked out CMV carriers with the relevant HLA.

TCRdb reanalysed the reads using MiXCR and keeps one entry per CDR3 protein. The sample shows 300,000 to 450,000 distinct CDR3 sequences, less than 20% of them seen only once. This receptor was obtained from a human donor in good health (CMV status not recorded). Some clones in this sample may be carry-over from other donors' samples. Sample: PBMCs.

CDR3 loop: CASSFHRQEETQYF. The CDR3 DNA follows: TGTGCCAGCAGCTTTCACAGGCAGGAAGAGACCCAGTACTTC. The V gene is TRBV5-4, the J gene TRBJ2-5, with D perhaps TRBD1 (5 bases). CDR3 length: 14 residues. Per the germline V gene, CDR1 is SGHNT and CDR2 is YYREEE (reference sequence). V lost 2 bases to trimming and J lost 3 bases, with 11 bases between them.